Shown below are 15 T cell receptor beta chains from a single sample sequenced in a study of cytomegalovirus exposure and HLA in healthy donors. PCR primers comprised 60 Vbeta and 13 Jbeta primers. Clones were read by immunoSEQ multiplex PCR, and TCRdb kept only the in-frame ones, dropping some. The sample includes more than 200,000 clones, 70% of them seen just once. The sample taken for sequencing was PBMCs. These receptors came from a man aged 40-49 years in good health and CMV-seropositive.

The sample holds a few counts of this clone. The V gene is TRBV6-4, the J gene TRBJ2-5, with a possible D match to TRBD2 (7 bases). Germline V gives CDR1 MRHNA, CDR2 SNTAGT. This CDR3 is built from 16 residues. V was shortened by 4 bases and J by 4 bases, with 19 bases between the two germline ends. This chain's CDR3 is CASSARGPTGGETQYF. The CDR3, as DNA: TGTGCCAGCAGTGCACGGGGGCCAACGGGGGGAGAGACCCAGTACTTC.

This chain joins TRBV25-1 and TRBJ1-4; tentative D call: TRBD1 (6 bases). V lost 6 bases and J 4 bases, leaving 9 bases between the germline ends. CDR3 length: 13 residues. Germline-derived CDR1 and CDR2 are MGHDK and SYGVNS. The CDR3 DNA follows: TGTGCCAGCAGGGTAGGGGGTAATGAAAAACTGTTTTTT. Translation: CASRVGGNEKLFF.

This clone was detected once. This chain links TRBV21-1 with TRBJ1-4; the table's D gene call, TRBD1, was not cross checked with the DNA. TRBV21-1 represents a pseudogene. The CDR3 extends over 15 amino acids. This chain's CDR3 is CASSSRQDLNEKLFF. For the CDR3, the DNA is TGTGCCAGCAGCTCCCGACAAGACCTTAATGAAAAACTGTTTTTT.

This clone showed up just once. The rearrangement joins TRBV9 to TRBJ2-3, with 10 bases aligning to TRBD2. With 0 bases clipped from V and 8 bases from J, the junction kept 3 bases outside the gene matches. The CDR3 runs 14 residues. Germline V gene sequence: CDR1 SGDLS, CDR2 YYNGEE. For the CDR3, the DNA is TGTGCCAGCAGCGTAGCTAGCGGGGGTACTACGCAGTATTTT. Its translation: CASSVASGGTTQYF.

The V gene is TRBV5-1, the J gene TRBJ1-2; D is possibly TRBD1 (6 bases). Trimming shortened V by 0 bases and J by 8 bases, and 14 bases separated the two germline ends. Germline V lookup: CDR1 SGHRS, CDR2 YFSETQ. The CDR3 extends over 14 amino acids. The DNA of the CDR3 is TGCGCCAGCAGCTTGGACAGGGATCTTAACGGCTACACCTTC. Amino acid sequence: CASSLDRDLNGYTF.

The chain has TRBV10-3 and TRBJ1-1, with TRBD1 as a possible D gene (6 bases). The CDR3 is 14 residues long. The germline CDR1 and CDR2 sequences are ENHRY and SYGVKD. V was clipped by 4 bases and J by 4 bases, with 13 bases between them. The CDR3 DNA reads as TGTGCCATCAGTGGGGAGGGGGGGAGCACTGAAGCTTTCTTT. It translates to CAISGEGGSTEAFF.

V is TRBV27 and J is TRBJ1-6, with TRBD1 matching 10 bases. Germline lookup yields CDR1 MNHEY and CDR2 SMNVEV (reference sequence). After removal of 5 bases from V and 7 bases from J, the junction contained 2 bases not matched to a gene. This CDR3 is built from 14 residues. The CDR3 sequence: CASSRQGANSPLHF. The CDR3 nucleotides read TGTGCCAGCAGTCGACAGGGGGCAAATTCACCCCTCCACTTT.

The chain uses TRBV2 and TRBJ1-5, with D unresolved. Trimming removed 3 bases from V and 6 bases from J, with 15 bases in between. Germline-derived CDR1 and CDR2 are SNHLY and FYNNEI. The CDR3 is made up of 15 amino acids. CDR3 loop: CASSDSGSAGQPQHF. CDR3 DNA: TGTGCCAGCAGTGACTCTGGGTCGGCGGGTCAGCCCCAGCATTTT.

In DNA form, the CDR3 reads TGTGCCAGCACCCGGACACGGGCCGACGAGCAGTACTTC. It specifies CASTRTRADEQYF. The chain combines TRBV6-5 with TRBJ2-7, with a weak D call TRBD1 (5 bases). Germline V lookup: CDR1 MNHEY, CDR2 SVGAGI. Trimming pared 7 bases from V and 5 bases from J, leaving 15 bases between. There are 13 residues in the CDR3.

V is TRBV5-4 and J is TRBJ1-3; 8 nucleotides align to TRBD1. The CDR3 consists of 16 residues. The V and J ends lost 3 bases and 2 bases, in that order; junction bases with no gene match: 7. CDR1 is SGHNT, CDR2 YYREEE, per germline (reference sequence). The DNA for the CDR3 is TGTGCCAGCAGCTCGGGACAGGACGCTGCTGGAAACACCATATATTTT. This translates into CASSSGQDAAGNTIYF.

The CDR3 reads CATSRDDIYEQYF. The DNA for the CDR3 is TGTGCCACCAGCAGGGATGACATCTACGAGCAGTACTTC. This chain connects TRBV15 to TRBJ2-5; no clear D gene. TRBJ2-7 matches the DNA end more closely, so the J call is doubtful. From germline, CDR1 is LNHNV and CDR2 YYDKDF (reference sequence). This CDR3 contains 13 residues.

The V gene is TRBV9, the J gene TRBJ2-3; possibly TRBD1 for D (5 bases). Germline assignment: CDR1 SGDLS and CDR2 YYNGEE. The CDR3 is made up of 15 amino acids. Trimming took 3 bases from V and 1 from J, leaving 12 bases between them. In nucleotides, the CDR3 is TGTGCCAGCAGCGATCAGGGTTATGGCACAGATACGCAGTATTTT. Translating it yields CASSDQGYGTDTQYF. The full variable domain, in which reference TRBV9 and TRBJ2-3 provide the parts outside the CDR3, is DSGVTQTPKHLITATGQRVTLRCSPRSGDLSVYWYQQSLDQGLQFLIQYYNGEERAKGNILERFSAQQFPDLHSELNLSSLELGDSALYFCASSDQGYGTDTQYFGPGTRLTVL.

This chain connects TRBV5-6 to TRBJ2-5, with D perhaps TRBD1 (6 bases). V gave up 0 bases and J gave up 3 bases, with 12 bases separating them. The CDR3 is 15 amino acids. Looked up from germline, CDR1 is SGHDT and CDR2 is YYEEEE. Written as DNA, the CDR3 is TGTGCCAGCAGCTTGGTGGACAGACGAGAAGAGACCCAGTACTTC. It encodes CASSLVDRREETQYF.

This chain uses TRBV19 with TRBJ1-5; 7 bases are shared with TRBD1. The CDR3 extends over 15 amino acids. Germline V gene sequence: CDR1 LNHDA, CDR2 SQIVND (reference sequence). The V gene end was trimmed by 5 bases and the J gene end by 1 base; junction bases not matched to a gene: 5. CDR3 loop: CASSPQGGSNQPQHF. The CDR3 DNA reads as TGTGCCAGTAGTCCCCAGGGGGGCAGCAATCAGCCCCAGCATTTT.

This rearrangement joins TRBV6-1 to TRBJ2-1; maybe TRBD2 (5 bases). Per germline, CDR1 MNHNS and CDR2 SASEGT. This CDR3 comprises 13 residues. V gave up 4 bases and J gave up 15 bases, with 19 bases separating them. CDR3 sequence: CASSALRESQGFF. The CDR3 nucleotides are TGTGCCAGCAGTGCCCTAAGGGAGTCGCAAGGGTTCTTC.